What follows describes a single TCR beta chain. Its specificity is unknown. This sample stems from a study of cytomegalovirus exposure and HLA in healthy donors. Overall study context: Of roughly 400 genotyped donors, 81% clustered with self-reported Caucasian donors. General observations from the study: Prediction of most subjects' HLA-A and HLA-B alleles by TCR beta sequences was reportedly accurate. The authors excluded some V segments, including TRBV6-2 and TRBV6-3, as indistinguishable.

Vbeta (60) and Jbeta (13) primers were used in the PCR. Only in-frame clones appear in the TCRdb table, and some are missing; sequencing was by immunoSEQ multiplex PCR. The profile shows over 200,000 clones, 75% to 85% of them singletons. At sampling all donors were nominally healthy, likely with unrecorded immune exposures. The germline CDR1 and CDR2 sequences are SGHNT and YYREEE (reference sequence). CDR3 length equals 14 residues. V was trimmed by 0 bases and J by 0 bases, leaving 7 bases between them. The TCR was taken from a woman in her sixties or seventies in good health and CMV-seropositive. The chain links TRBV5-4 to TRBJ2-7; unclear D gene. Specimen: PBMCs. The CDR3 loop is CASSLEPSSYEQYF. The CDR3 DNA is TGTGCCAGCAGCTTGGAACCGAGCTCCTACGAGCAGTACTTC.